Below are 18 T cell receptor beta chains sequenced from a single sample in a study of blood T cell repertoires in COVID-19. Repertoires were generated with immunoSEQ multiplex PCR, while TCRdb's copy carries only in-frame clones and drops some. The table lists about 220,000 clones, around 81% of them singletons. Sequences were obtained from peripheral blood. The receptors derive from a human donor in a cohort sampled during active COVID-19.

The gene calls are TRBV10-3 and TRBJ2-3; possibly TRBD1 for D (6 bases). Trimming left V 2 bases short and J 3 bases short, with 12 bases between. This CDR3 has 15 amino acids. CDR1 is ENHRY and CDR2 is SYGVKD in the germline V gene. The CDR3 sequence: CAISEGTIRTDTQYF. The CDR3 DNA follows: TGTGCCATCAGTGAGGGGACAATAAGGACAGATACGCAGTATTTT.

The rearrangement links TRBV3-1 (or the pseudogene TRBV3-2) to TRBJ2-1; the match to TRBD2 covers 7 bases. The CDR3 runs 15 residues. Germline lookup yields CDR1 LGHDT and CDR2 YNNKEL (reference sequence). V was pared by 4 bases and J by 9 bases, with 12 bases of the junction left unmatched. CDR3 in DNA: TGTGCCAGCAGCCTCAGCGGGGTGCTATATAGTGAGCAGTTCTTC. It is translated as CASSLSGVLYSEQFF.

The chain couples TRBV5-8 to TRBJ2-6, with TRBD1 matching 9 bases. Trimming at V came to 6 bases and at J to 0 bases, leaving 10 bases not matched to a gene. This CDR3 is 18 amino acids long. Germline V CDR1 and CDR2: SGHTS, YDEGEE. The CDR3 region is CASTARTGVNSGANVLTF. CDR3 DNA sequence: TGTGCCAGCACTGCCCGGACAGGGGTGAACTCTGGGGCCAACGTCCTGACTTTC.

The chain is built from TRBV24-1 and TRBJ2-1, with 8 bases matching TRBD1. This CDR3 spans 15 amino acids. The germline CDR1 and CDR2 sequences are KGHDR and SFDVKD. Trimming at V came to 3 bases and at J to 3 bases, leaving 3 bases not matched to a gene. CDR3 region: CATSDGTGNYNEQFF. For the CDR3, the DNA is TGTGCCACCAGTGATGGGACAGGCAACTACAATGAGCAGTTCTTC.

The CDR3 loop reads CASSYPAGTVSNQPQHF. In DNA, the CDR3 is TGTGCCAGCAGTTACCCAGCCGGGACAGTTAGCAATCAGCCCCAGCATTTT. V and J are TRBV6-2 or TRBV6-3 and TRBJ1-5; 7 bases agree with TRBD1. CDR3 length: 17 amino acids. Germline V CDR1 and CDR2: MNHEY, SVGEGT. The trim removed 2 bases at V and 0 bases at J, leaving 7 bases unmatched.

This clone was counted once. The chain uses TRBV2 and TRBJ2-7, with D perhaps TRBD2 (6 bases). The CDR3 is 13 residues long. Germline CDR1 reads SNHLY; CDR2 reads FYNNEI. V lost 8 bases, J lost 2 bases, and 13 bases lay in between. The CDR3 DNA is TGTGCCAGCGCTGGGGGGTGGGCCTACGAGCAGTACTTC. Its translation is CASAGGWAYEQYF.

At least ten counts were recorded for this clone. This sample includes further DNA sequences coding for the same CDR3. The chain links TRBV28 to TRBJ1-4; D possibly corresponds to TRBD1 (6 bases). The CDR3 has 14 residues. Between the trimmed V and J ends, which lost 7 bases and 3 bases, there was a span of 12 bases. The germline V gene has CDR1 MDHEN and CDR2 SYDVKM. CDR3: CASIRGGSNEKLFF. The CDR3 bases are TGTGCCAGCATCCGAGGGGGATCTAATGAAAAACTGTTTTTT.

The chain employs TRBV12-1 and TRBJ1-4. TRBV12-1 is described as a pseudogene. This CDR3 has 16 residues. This chain's CDR3 is CASSFELSKINEKLFF. The DNA for the CDR3 is TGTGCCAGCAGCTTTGAGTTGAGCAAGATTAATGAAAAACTGTTTTTT.

This clone was picked up one time. The chain recombines TRBV3-1 (or the pseudogene TRBV3-2) with TRBJ1-2; 8 nucleotides match TRBD1. This CDR3 is 14 amino acids long. The V gene's germline CDR1 is LGHDT and CDR2 YNNKEL (reference sequence). V lost 4 bases, J lost 8 bases, and 9 bases stayed unmatched. The DNA of the CDR3 is TGTGCCAGCAGCCCACAGGGGGGGGCCGGGGGCTACACCTTC. Amino acid sequence: CASSPQGGAGGYTF.

This sequence joins TRBV19 and TRBJ1-6; 11 bases agree with TRBD1. Unmatched junction bases numbered 12, after V lost 4 bases and J lost 7 bases. Germline CDR1 LNHDA, CDR2 SQIVND (reference sequence). CDR3 length: 18 amino acids. The CDR3 region is CASSKGAGQGAENSPLHF. The CDR3 DNA follows: TGTGCCAGTAGTAAAGGGGCCGGACAGGGGGCTGAAAATTCACCCCTCCACTTT.

The rearrangement uses TRBV5-6 and TRBJ1-3, with D possibly matching TRBD1 (5 bases). The CDR3 runs 16 residues. V lost 0 bases, J lost 8 bases, and 18 bases lay in between. Germline V gene data show CDR1 as SGHDT and CDR2 as YYEEEE. DNA of the CDR3: TGTGCCAGCAGCTTGGACCTTCAGGGACTGGCGGACACCATATATTTT. Protein: CASSLDLQGLADTIYF.

This chain uses TRBV5-8 with TRBJ1-2; 10 positions agree with TRBD1. The CDR3 spans 16 residues. The trim removed 3 bases at V and 4 bases at J, leaving 9 bases unmatched. Germline V CDR1 and CDR2: SGHTS, YDEGEE. The CDR3 loop is CASSSTEGDRGYGYTF. The CDR3 DNA sequence: TGTGCCAGCAGCTCAACAGAGGGGGACAGGGGCTATGGCTACACCTTC.

The chain combines TRBV3-1 (or the pseudogene TRBV3-2) with TRBJ1-1; D uncertain. Germline lookup yields CDR1 LGHDT and CDR2 YNNKEL (reference sequence). Trimming shortened V by 0 bases and J by 0 bases, and 8 bases separated the two germline ends. This CDR3 spans 15 amino acids. As DNA, the CDR3 is TGTGCCAGCAGCCAAGATGTGGCTCTGAACACTGAAGCTTTCTTT. Residues: CASSQDVALNTEAFF.

CDR3 loop: CASSYVMAGMGETQYF. CDR3 bases: TGTGCCAGCAGTTACGTCATGGCAGGGATGGGGGAGACCCAGTACTTC. The chain combines TRBV6-6 with TRBJ2-5; a weak D match, TRBD1 (5 bases). V lost 2 bases and J 5 bases, leaving 18 bases between the germline ends. Per the germline V gene, CDR1 is MNHNY and CDR2 is SVGAGI (reference sequence). The CDR3 runs 16 residues.

This clone was seen a few times. The chain is built from TRBV3-1 (or the pseudogene TRBV3-2) and TRBJ1-4; possible D gene TRBD1, 5 bases. The V and J ends lost 6 bases and 7 bases respectively, with 15 bases between them. Germline V gives CDR1 LGHDT, CDR2 YNNKEL (reference sequence). This CDR3 has 14 residues. The CDR3 sequence is CASRPTGWGEKLFF. CDR3 nucleotide sequence: TGTGCCAGCAGGCCTACAGGATGGGGTGAAAAACTGTTTTTT.

The V and J genes are TRBV20-1 and TRBJ1-5; TRBD1 aligns across 7 bases. The CDR3 consists of 14 residues. Germline CDR1 reads DFQATT; CDR2 reads SNEGSKA (reference sequence). V lost 6 bases, J lost 6 bases, and 11 bases stayed unmatched. CDR3 protein: CSASKTGIFQPQHF. Written as DNA, the CDR3 is TGCAGTGCCAGTAAGACAGGGATCTTTCAGCCCCAGCATTTT.

The chain recombines TRBV7-9 with TRBJ2-1, with 9 bases identical to TRBD2. The CDR3 sequence is 18 residues long. The J segment lost 8 bases and the V segment lost 0 bases, leaving 14 bases of the junction unmatched. Per the germline V gene, CDR1 is SEHNR and CDR2 is FQNEAQ (reference sequence). The CDR3 DNA follows: TGTGCCAGCAGCTTAGCCCAAACCGGAGGTAGCGGGAGCGATGAGCAGTTCTTC. Residues: CASSLAQTGGSGSDEQFF.

This clone was seen only a few times. CDR3 bases: TGTGCCAGCAGCTGGAACCTAGGCTACGAGCAGTACTTC. Translated, it gives CASSWNLGYEQYF. The V and J genes are TRBV7-2 and TRBJ2-7; D is unclear. Germline V gene lookup returns CDR1 SGHTA and CDR2 FQGNSA. The V gene lost 4 bases and the J gene lost 3 bases, with 10 bases spanning the gap. The CDR3 consists of 13 residues.